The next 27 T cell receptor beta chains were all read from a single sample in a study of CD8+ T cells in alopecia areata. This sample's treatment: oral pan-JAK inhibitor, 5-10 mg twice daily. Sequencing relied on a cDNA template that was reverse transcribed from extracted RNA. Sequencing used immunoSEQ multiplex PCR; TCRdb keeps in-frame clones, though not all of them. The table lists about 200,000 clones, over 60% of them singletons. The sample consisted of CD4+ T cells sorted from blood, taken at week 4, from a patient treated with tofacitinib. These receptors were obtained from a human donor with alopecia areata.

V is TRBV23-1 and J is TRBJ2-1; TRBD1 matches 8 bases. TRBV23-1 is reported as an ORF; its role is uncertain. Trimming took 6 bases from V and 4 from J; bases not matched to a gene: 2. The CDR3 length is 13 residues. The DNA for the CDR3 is TGCGCCAGCAGAAGGACAGGGTACAATGAGCAGTTCTTC. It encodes CASRRTGYNEQFF.

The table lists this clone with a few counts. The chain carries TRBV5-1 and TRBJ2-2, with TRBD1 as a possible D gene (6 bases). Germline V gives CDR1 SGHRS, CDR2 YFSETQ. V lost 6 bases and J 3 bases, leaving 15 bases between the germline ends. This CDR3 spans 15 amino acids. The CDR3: CASNPTGWDTGELFF. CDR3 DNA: TGCGCCAGCAACCCCACAGGGTGGGACACCGGGGAGCTGTTTTTT.

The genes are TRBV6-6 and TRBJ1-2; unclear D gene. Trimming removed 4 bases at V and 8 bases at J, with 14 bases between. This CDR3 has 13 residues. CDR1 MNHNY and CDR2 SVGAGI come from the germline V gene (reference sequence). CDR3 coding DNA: TGTGCCAGCAGTTCATGGACTGGGGAGGGCTACACCTTC. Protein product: CASSSWTGEGYTF.

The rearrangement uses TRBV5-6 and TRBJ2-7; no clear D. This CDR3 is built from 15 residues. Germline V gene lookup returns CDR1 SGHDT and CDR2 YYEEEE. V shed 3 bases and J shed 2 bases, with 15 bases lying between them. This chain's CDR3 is CASSSGPNTPYEQYF. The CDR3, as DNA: TGTGCCAGCAGCTCCGGACCTAACACCCCCTACGAGCAGTACTTC.

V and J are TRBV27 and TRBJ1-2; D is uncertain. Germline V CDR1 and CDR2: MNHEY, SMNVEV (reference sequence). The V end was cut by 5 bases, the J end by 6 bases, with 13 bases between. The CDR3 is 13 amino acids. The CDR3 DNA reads TGTGCCAGCAGTCACTCCGGTCAAGATGGCTACACCTTC. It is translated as CASSHSGQDGYTF.

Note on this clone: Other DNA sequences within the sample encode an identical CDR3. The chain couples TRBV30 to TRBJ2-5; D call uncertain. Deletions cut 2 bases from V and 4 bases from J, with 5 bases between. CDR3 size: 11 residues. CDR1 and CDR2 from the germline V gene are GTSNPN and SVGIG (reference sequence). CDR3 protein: CAWSLGETQYF. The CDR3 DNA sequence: TGTGCCTGGAGTTTGGGAGAGACCCAGTACTTC. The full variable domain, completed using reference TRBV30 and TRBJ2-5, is SQTIHQWPATLVQPVGSPLSLECTVEGTSNPNLYWYRQAAGRGLQLLFYSVGIGQISSEVPQNLSASRPQDRQFILSSKKLLLSDSGFYLCAWSLGETQYFGPGTRLLVL.

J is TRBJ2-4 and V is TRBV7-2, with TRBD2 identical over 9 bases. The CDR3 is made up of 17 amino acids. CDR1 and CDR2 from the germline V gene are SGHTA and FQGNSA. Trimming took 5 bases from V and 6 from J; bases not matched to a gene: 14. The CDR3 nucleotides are TGTGCCAGCAGCATCTATTCTAGCGGGGACCGGGGAAACATTCAGTACTTC. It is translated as CASSIYSSGDRGNIQYF. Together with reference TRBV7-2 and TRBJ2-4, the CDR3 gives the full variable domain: GAGVSQSPSNKVTEKGKDVELRCDPISGHTALYWYRQSLGQGLEFLIYFQGNSAPDKSGLPSDRFSAERTGGSVSTLTIQRTQQEDSAVYLCASSIYSSGDRGNIQYFGAGTRLSVL.

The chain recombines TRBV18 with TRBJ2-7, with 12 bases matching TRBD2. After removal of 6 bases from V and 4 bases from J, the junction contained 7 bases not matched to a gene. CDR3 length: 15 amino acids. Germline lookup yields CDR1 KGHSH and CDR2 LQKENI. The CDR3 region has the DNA TGTGCCAGCTCGACGGGACTAGCGGGCAGATACGAGCAGTACTTC. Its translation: CASSTGLAGRYEQYF. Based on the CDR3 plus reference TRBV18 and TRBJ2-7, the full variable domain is NAGVMQNPRHLVRRRGQEARLRCSPMKGHSHVYWYRQLPEEGLKFMVYLQKENIIDESGMPKERFSAEFPKEGPSILRIQQVVRGDSAAYFCASSTGLAGRYEQYFGPGTRLTVT.

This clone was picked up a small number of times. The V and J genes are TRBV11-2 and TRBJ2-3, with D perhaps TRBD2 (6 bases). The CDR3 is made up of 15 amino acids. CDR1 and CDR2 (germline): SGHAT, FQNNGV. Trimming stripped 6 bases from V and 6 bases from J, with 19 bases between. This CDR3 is CASRLALFMADTQYF. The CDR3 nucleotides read TGTGCCAGCAGACTAGCTTTATTTATGGCGGATACGCAGTATTTT.

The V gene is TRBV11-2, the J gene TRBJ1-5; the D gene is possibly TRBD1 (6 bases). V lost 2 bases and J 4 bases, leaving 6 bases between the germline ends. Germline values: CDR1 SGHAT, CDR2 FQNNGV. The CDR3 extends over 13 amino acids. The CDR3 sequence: CASSLTGNQPQHF. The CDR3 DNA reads TGTGCCAGCAGCTTAACAGGGAATCAGCCCCAGCATTTT.

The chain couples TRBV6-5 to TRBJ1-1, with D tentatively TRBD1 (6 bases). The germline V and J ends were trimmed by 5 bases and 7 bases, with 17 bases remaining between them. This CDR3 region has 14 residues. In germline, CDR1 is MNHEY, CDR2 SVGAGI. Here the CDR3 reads CASSRMGGDFEAFF. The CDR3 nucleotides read TGTGCCAGCAGTCGCATGGGGGGCGATTTTGAAGCTTTCTTT.

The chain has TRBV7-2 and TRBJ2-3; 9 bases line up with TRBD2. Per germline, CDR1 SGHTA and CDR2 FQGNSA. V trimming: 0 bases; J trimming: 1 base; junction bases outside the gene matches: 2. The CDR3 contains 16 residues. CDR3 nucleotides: TGTGCCAGCAGCTTAGCTAGCGGGGGAGGCACAGATACGCAGTATTTT. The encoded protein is CASSLASGGGTDTQYF.

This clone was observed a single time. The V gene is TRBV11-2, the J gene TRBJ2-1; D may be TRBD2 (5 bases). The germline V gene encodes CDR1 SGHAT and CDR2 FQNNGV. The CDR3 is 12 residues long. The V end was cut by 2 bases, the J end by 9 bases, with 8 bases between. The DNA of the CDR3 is TGTGCCAGCAGCTTATGGGCGGGTGAGCAGTTCTTC. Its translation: CASSLWAGEQFF. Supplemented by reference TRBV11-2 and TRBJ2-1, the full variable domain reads EAGVAQSPRYKIIEKRQSVAFWCNPISGHATLYWYQQILGQGPKLLIQFQNNGVVDDSQLPKDRFSAERLKGVDSTLKIQPAKLEDSAVYLCASSLWAGEQFFGPGTRLTVL.

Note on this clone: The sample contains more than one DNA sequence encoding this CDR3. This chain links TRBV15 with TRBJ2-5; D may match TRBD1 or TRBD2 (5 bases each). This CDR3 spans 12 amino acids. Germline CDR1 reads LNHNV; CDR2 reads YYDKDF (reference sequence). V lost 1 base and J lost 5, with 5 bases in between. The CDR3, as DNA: TGTGCCACCAGCAGAGGGGGGGAGACCCAGTACTTC. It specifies CATSRGGETQYF.

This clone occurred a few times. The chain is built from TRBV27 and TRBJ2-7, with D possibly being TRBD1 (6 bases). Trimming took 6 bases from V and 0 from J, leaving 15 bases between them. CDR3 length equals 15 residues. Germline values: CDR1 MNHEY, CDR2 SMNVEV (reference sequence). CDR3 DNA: TGTGCCAGCAGCCCTGCAGGGGCCCTCTCCTACGAGCAGTACTTC. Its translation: CASSPAGALSYEQYF.

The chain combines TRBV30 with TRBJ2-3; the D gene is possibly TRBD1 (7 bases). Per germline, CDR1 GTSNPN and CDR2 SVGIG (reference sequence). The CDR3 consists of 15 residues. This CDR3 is CASDREVWVTDTQYF. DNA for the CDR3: TGTGCTTCAGACAGGGAGGTTTGGGTCACAGATACGCAGTATTTT.

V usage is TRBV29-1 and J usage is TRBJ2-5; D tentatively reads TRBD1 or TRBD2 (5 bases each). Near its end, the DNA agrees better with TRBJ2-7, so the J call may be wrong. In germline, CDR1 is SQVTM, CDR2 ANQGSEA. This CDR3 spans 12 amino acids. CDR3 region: CSVDRGGSEQYF. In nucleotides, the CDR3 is TGCAGCGTTGATCGTGGGGGAAGCGAGCAGTACTTC.

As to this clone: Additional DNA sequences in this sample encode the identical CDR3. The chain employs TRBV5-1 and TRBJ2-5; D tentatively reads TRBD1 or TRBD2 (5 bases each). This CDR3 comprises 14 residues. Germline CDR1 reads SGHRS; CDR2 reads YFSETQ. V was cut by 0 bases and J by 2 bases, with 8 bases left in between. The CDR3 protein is CASSLAGPQETQYF. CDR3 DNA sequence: TGCGCCAGCAGCTTGGCGGGGCCTCAAGAGACCCAGTACTTC. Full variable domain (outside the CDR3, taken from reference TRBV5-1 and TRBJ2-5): KAGVTQTPRYLIKTRGQQVTLSCSPISGHRSVSWYQQTPGQGLQFLFEYFSETQRNKGNFPGRFSGRQFSNSRSEMNVSTLELGDSALYLCASSLAGPQETQYFGPGTRLLVL.

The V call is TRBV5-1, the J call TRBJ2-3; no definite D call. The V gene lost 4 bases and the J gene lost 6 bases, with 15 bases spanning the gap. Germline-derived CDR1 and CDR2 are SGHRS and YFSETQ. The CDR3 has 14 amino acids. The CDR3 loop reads CASSRDMVGDTQYF. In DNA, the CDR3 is TGCGCCAGCAGCCGCGACATGGTCGGCGATACGCAGTATTTT. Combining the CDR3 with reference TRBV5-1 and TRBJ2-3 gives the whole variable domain KAGVTQTPRYLIKTRGQQVTLSCSPISGHRSVSWYQQTPGQGLQFLFEYFSETQRNKGNFPGRFSGRQFSNSRSEMNVSTLELGDSALYLCASSRDMVGDTQYFGPGTRLTVL.

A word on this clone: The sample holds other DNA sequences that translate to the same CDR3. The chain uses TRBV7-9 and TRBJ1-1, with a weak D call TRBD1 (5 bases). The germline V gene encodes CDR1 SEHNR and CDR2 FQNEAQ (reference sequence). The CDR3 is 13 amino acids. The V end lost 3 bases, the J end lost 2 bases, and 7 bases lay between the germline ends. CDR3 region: CASSFQGNTEAFF. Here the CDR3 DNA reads TGTGCCAGCAGCTTTCAGGGTAACACTGAAGCTTTCTTT.

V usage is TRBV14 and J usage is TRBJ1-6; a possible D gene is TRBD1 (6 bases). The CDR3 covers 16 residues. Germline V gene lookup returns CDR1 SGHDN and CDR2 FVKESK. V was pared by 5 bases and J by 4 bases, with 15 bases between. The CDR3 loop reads CASSSVRGLYNSPLHF. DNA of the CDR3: TGTGCCAGCAGCTCAGTCCGGGGGCTGTATAATTCACCCCTCCACTTT. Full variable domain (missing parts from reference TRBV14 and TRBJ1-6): EAGVTQFPSHSVIEKGQTVTLRCDPISGHDNLYWYRRVMGKEIKFLLHFVKESKQDESGMPNNRFLAERTGGTYSTLKVQPAELEDSGVYFCASSSVRGLYNSPLHFGNGTRLTVT.

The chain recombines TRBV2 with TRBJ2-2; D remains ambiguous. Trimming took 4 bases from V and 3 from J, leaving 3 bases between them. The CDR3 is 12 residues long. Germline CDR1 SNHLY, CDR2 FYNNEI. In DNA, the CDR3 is TGTGCCAGCAGTGGAGACACCGGGGAGCTGTTTTTT. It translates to CASSGDTGELFF.

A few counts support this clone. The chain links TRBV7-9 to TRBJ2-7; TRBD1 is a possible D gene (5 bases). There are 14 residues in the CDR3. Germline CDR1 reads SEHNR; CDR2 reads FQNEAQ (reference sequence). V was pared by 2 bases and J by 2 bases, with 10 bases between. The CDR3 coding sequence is TGTGCCAGCAGCTTACAGGGTGGGGCCTACGAGCAGTACTTC. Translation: CASSLQGGAYEQYF.

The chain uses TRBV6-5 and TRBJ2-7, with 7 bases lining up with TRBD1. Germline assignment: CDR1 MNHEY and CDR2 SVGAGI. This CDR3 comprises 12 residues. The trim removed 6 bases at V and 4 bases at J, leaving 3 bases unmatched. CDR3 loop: CASRTGSYEQYF. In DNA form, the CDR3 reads TGTGCCAGCAGGACAGGGTCGTACGAGCAGTACTTC.

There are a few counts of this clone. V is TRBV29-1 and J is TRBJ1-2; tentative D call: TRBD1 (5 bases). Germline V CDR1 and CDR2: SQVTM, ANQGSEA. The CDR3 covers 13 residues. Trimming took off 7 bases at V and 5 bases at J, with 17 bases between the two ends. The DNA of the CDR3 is TGCAGCGGGGGGTCGGGGCTTAGTTATGGCTACACCTTC. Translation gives CSGGSGLSYGYTF.

The CDR3 nucleotides read TGTGCCAGCAGCTTGGAGGCCACAGATACGCAGTATTTT. It is translated as CASSLEATDTQYF. The rearrangement uses TRBV5-4 and TRBJ2-3; D is ambiguous. The germline CDR1 and CDR2 sequences are SGHNT and YYREEE (reference sequence). The V end lost 0 bases, the J end lost 2 bases, and 4 bases lay between the germline ends. The CDR3 runs to 13 residues.

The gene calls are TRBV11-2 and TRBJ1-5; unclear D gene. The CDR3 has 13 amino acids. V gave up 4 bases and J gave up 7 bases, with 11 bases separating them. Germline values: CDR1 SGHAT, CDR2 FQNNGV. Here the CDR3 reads CASSSTIGQPQHF. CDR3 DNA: TGTGCCAGCAGCTCAACGATTGGACAGCCCCAGCATTTT.